This T cell receptor beta chain was sequenced for a study of blood T cell repertoires in COVID-19. The overall study: The United States, Italy and Spain provided the acute and convalescent COVID-19 samples. Sources were T cells, B-cell-depleted T cells, or PBMCs; the material itself was cDNA or gDNA.

This clone was counted a few times. There are 13 residues in the CDR3. V was clipped by 5 bases and J by 1 base, with 9 bases between them. Germline V gene data show CDR1 as SGHNT and CDR2 as YYREEE (reference sequence). As handled by the study authors: Amplification of reference gene primers was used by the study to estimate nucleated cell counts. The method was immunoSEQ multiplex PCR; TCRdb's version includes in-frame clones alone and lacks a portion of them. That table furnishes V, J and clone size, whereas the DNA furnished D and trimming. The table records about 130,000 clones, over 60% of them present only once.

The gene calls are TRBV5-4 and TRBJ1-1; no firm D call. The source is a woman between 65 and 79 years old with acute or convalescent COVID-19. The specimen was peripheral blood. The CDR3 sequence is CASSYAGNTEAFF. CDR3 DNA: TGTGCCAGCAGTTATGCAGGGAACACTGAAGCTTTCTTT.